This TCR beta chain derives from a study of response to subunit inactivated influenza vaccine. TCRdb independently ran MiXCR on the RT-PCR reads; one entry per CDR3 protein. Of more than 500,000 distinct CDR3 sequences in the sample, approximately 10% are singletons; the top ten hold 9.5% to 12%. Only a few counts were recorded for this clonotype. The CDR3 consists of 15 residues. V lost 4 bases to trimming and J lost 5 bases, with 17 bases between them. Germline-derived CDR1 and CDR2 are LNHNV and YYDKDF (reference sequence). The same data also contributed to another study, on T cells expressing NK-cell markers. In that study: Synthesis of TCR beta cDNA relied on 5'RACE template switching carrying UMIs. Cells sorted as CD3+CD56+NKG2C+, CD3+CD56+NKG2C- and CD3+CD56-NKG2C+ T cells supplied the TCR beta repertoires. Just one sequenced donor of eight was HCMV-seronegative, while seven were seropositive. Sorting was limited to alpha-beta TCR-expressing T cells with an anti-gamma-delta TCR antibody in several experiments. Whether expanded NKG2C+ T cell clones were HCMV-specific remained unclear.

The chain uses TRBV15 and TRBJ2-5, with no clear D. The receptor was derived from a man in his fifties or sixties who received an inactivated influenza vaccine. The material was PBMCs from blood, obtained on the day of vaccination. The CDR3 nucleotides are TGTGCCACCAGCAACTCACCCGGACCCATGGAGACCCAGTACTTC. Its translation: CATSNSPGPMETQYF.